A selection of T cell receptor beta chains follows, all from one sample in a study of OX40 agonist ivuxolimab in advanced cancers. Method: immunoSEQ multiplex PCR; TCRdb's copy keeps in-frame clones and lacks some. The data hold about 99,000 clones, with roughly 94% observed a single time. The sample was CD4+ or CD8+ T cells sorted from blood, taken in a trial of the OX40 agonist ivuxolimab. These receptors came from an adult with an advanced solid tumor such as melanoma, head and neck, liver or kidney cancer. Each CDR3 is given with its conserved first and last residue. The D gene is left open where the match is weak. Only some rows state a clone size, as once, few, many or a class for expanded clones.

V,J,size,D,DNA,CDR3
TRBV2,TRBJ2-3,-,-,TGTGCCAGCAGTGGTTTGCTTCTATCCACAGATACGCAGTATTTT,CASSGLLLSTDTQYF
TRBV6-5,TRBJ1-1,-,-,TGTGCCAGCAGTGCCCAGGGGCCCGTACGCACTGAAGCTTTCTTT,CASSAQGPVRTEAFF
TRBV18,TRBJ2-7,-,-,TGTGCCAGCTCACCATTACCGCCTACGGGGACCTCCTACGAGCAGTACTTC,CASSPLPPTGTSYEQYF
TRBV19,TRBJ1-2,-,TRBD1,TGTGCCAGTAGTTGGGACAGGATGGGCAGTGGCTACACCTTC,CASSWDRMGSGYTF
TRBV19,TRBJ2-1,-,-,TGTGCCAGTAGGCCGGGAGCGGGCAATGAGCAGTTCTTC,CASRPGAGNEQFF
TRBV13,TRBJ2-1,-,TRBD2,TGTGCCAGCAGCTCTCTCACCCAGCGGGAGAGCTCCTACAATGAGCAGTTCTTC,CASSSLTQRESSYNEQFF
TRBV5-4,TRBJ2-1,once,-,TGTGCCAGCAGCCTAGCCTCCGTCAATGAGCAGTTCTTC,CASSLASVNEQFF
TRBV10-3,TRBJ1-2,-,-,TGTGCCATCAGTGACCCCGGTAACTATGGCTACACCTTC,CAISDPGNYGYTF
TRBV28,TRBJ1-2,-,TRBD1,TGTGCCAGCAGTTCCGGGACAGAGGCCCCCTATGGCTACACCTTC,CASSSGTEAPYGYTF
TRBV28,TRBJ2-7,-,-,TGTGCCAGCAGTAGCCCGGGACTTCCCGAGCAGTACTTC,CASSSPGLPEQYF
TRBV5-1,TRBJ1-3,-,-,TGCGCCAGCAGCCTGGAGGTCTCTGGAAACACCATATATTTT,CASSLEVSGNTIYF
TRBV9,TRBJ2-5,-,TRBD2,TGTGCCAGCAGCCCAGGACTAGCGGGAGATGGCGAGACCCAGTACTTC,CASSPGLAGDGETQYF
TRBV4-3,TRBJ2-7,-,-,TGCGCCAGCAGCCAAGAGCCGGGACCACCGAGCGAGCAGTACTTC,CASSQEPGPPSEQYF
TRBV28,TRBJ1-1,-,-,TGTGCCCTTGACAGACCCGACATGAACACTGAAGCTTTCTTT,CALDRPDMNTEAFF
TRBV5-6,TRBJ2-7,-,-,TGTGCCAGCAGCTCAGGTCTCTACGAGGGGAAGTACTTC,CASSSGLYEGKYF
TRBV4-3,TRBJ1-2,once,TRBD1,TGCGCCAGCAGCCACCGGACAGGGCAAGTCTATGGCTACACCTTC,CASSHRTGQVYGYTF
TRBV10-2,TRBJ1-2,few,-,TGCGCCAGCAGGAGGGATAGCTATGGCTACACCTTC,CASRRDSYGYTF
TRBV2,TRBJ2-1,-,TRBD2,TGTGCCAGCCTACCGGGGCTAGCGGACAATGAGCAGTTCTTC,CASLPGLADNEQFF
TRBV6-4,TRBJ2-3,-,TRBD2,TGTGCCAGCAGCCTAGCGGGTTCCGATACGCAGTATTTT,CASSLAGSDTQYF
TRBV7-6,TRBJ2-5,once,-,TGTGCCAGCAGCTTCCAGGAGGTGGCCGGGACCCAGTACTTC,CASSFQEVAGTQYF
TRBV19,TRBJ1-5,-,-,TGTGCCAGTAGTACAGCGTTGCAGCCCCAGCATTTT,CASSTALQPQHF
TRBV6-4,TRBJ2-4,-,-,TGTGCCAGCAGTGACTCGAAAGGGACTTTCAACATTCAGTACTTC,CASSDSKGTFNIQYF
TRBV6-4,TRBJ2-2,-,-,TGTGCCAGCAGTGACTCTAAGGCAGGAGTGAACACCGGGGAGCTGTTTTTT,CASSDSKAGVNTGELFF
TRBV6-5,TRBJ2-7,-,TRBD1,TGTGCCAGCAGATCCGGCGGGACAGGGATTTACGAGCAGTACTTC,CASRSGGTGIYEQYF
TRBV7-6,TRBJ2-7,-,TRBD2,TGTGCCAGCAGCCAGACCGGGACTAGCGGCTACGAGCAGTACTTC,CASSQTGTSGYEQYF
TRBV19,TRBJ1-3,-,-,TGTGCCAGTAGTCTACTACAGGCCAGGGGAAACACCATATATTTT,CASSLLQARGNTIYF
TRBV9,TRBJ1-4,-,TRBD1,TGTGCCAGCAGCCGATTACCTCTCCAGGGGGGTGGAGAAAAACTGTTTTTT,CASSRLPLQGGGEKLFF